These 27 T cell receptor beta chains were sequenced from one sample in a study of T cells in Graves' hyperthyroidism and ophthalmopathy. RNA transcripts served as the template for amplifying TCR beta CDR3 regions. An initial round of RT-PCR targeting the TCR CDR3 relied on the HTBI primer set. From the multiplex PCR reads, TCRdb called clonotypes with MiXCR, one entry per CDR3 protein. The sample lists about 500,000 distinct CDR3 sequences, approximately 17% occurring once. Sequenced input: blood. Receptor source: a woman younger than 35 with Graves' ophthalmopathy.

The table lists this clonotype with many counts. The gene calls are TRBV3-1 and TRBJ1-2; 11 nucleotides agree with TRBD1. The CDR3 runs 15 residues. With V trimmed by 5 bases and J by 6 bases, 8 bases remained unmatched. In germline, CDR1 is LGHDT, CDR2 YNNKEL (reference sequence). The CDR3, as DNA: TGTGCCAGCAGCTACGGACAGGGGGCTGGTGATGGCTACACCTTC. Its translation: CASSYGQGAGDGYTF.

The V call is TRBV20-1, the J call TRBJ2-7; no definite D call. Germline V gene lookup returns CDR1 DFQATT and CDR2 SNEGSKA (reference sequence). V was clipped by 0 bases and J by 2 bases, with 2 bases between them. CDR3 length: 11 amino acids. The CDR3 nucleotides read TGCAGTGCTAGAGACGCCTACGAGCAGTACTTC. Translation gives CSARDAYEQYF.

The chain is built from TRBV28 and TRBJ1-5; no definite D call. Germline CDR1 and CDR2: MDHEN and SYDVKM. The CDR3 runs to 14 residues. Trimming removed 3 bases from V and 9 bases from J, with 15 bases in between. The CDR3 here is CASSFSEPQWPQHF. CDR3 bases: TGTGCCAGCAGTTTTTCGGAACCCCAATGGCCCCAGCATTTT.

This clonotype was found many times. The chain recombines TRBV30 with TRBJ1-5; 7 bases agree with TRBD1. The V and J ends lost 2 bases and 7 bases, in that order; junction bases with no gene match: 5. The CDR3 consists of 13 residues. Germline loops: CDR1 GTSNPN, CDR2 SVGIG (reference sequence). CDR3 coding DNA: TGTGCCTGGAGTACAGGGGAGCGACAGCCCCAGCATTTT. Protein product: CAWSTGERQPQHF.

A remark on this clonotype: Possible read error: a much larger clone is one base away. DNA for the CDR3: TGTGCCTGGCCCAGGGGAGACTATGGCTACATCTTC. This gives the protein CAWPRGDYGYIF. The gene calls are TRBV30 and TRBJ1-2; D might be TRBD1 (6 bases). CDR1 and CDR2 (germline): GTSNPN, SVGIG (reference sequence). This CDR3 comprises 12 residues.

This clonotype was picked up many times. The chain combines TRBV30 with TRBJ1-2; 7 nucleotides agree with TRBD1. Germline V gene sequence: CDR1 GTSNPN, CDR2 SVGIG (reference sequence). The CDR3 length is 11 residues. With 1 base clipped from V and 12 bases from J, the junction kept 5 bases outside the gene matches. Here the CDR3 DNA reads TGTGCCTGGAGTGGACAGGGATTCAACACCTTC. Its translation is CAWSGQGFNTF.

The V call is TRBV4-1, the J call TRBJ1-2; tentatively, D is TRBD1 (5 bases). CDR3 length: 13 residues. The ends were cut back, 1 base at V and 6 bases at J, with 9 bases in the middle. Germline V CDR1 and CDR2: MGHRA, YSYEKL. DNA for the CDR3: TGCGCCAGCAGCCAAGGGGTAGGGGATGGCTACACCTTC. This sequence encodes CASSQGVGDGYTF.

This clonotype occurred many times. The chain links TRBV7-2 to TRBJ2-2; weak D call: TRBD2 (6 bases). The CDR3 length is 15 residues. CDR1 SGHTA and CDR2 FQGNSA come from the germline V gene. Trimming removed 3 bases from V and 1 base from J, with 9 bases in between. This chain's CDR3 is CASSLTSLNTGELFF. DNA of the CDR3: TGTGCCAGCAGCTTGACTAGTTTGAACACCGGGGAGCTGTTTTTT.

This clonotype was counted between two and nine times. V and J are TRBV6-2 or TRBV6-3 and TRBJ2-5; TRBD1 might be the D (9 bases). Germline loops: CDR1 MNHEY, CDR2 SVGEGT. The ends were cut back, 7 bases at V and 7 bases at J, with 22 bases in the middle. The CDR3 is 15 amino acids. The CDR3 bases are TGTGCCAGCACCCCGGGAGGGACAGGGTCCGGGACCCAGTACTTC. This codes for CASTPGGTGSGTQYF.

This clonotype has ten or more counts. The chain employs TRBV28 and TRBJ1-1; D unclear. The V gene lost 6 bases and the J gene lost 3 bases, with 23 bases spanning the gap. Germline V gene sequence: CDR1 MDHEN, CDR2 SYDVKM. The CDR3 has 17 amino acids. The CDR3 region is CASRPNSYLLGDTEAFF. The CDR3 DNA reads as TGTGCCAGCAGACCGAACAGCTACCTCCTCGGGGACACTGAAGCTTTCTTT.

The J gene is TRBJ1-1, the V gene TRBV29-1; D is undetermined. The CDR3 length is 12 residues. The V gene's germline CDR1 is SQVTM and CDR2 ANQGSEA. V was shortened by 4 bases and J by 3 bases, with 9 bases between the two germline ends. The CDR3 loop reads CSVGTFDTEAFF. For the CDR3, the DNA is TGCAGCGTTGGGACTTTCGACACTGAAGCTTTCTTT. The complete variable domain, with remaining parts taken from reference TRBV29-1 and TRBJ1-1, reads SAVISQKPSRDICQRGTSLTIQCQVDSQVTMMFWYRQQPGQSLTLIATANQGSEATYESGFVIDKFPISRPNLTFSTLTVSNMSPEDSSIYLCSVGTFDTEAFFGQGTRLTVV.

This clonotype was picked up a small number of times. The genes are TRBV27 and TRBJ2-7; D gene ambiguous. Germline-derived CDR1 and CDR2 are MNHEY and SMNVEV (reference sequence). The CDR3 contains 13 residues. V was cut by 7 bases and J by 0 bases, with 10 bases left in between. CDR3 protein: CASMGITSYEQYF. In nucleotides, the CDR3 is TGTGCCAGCATGGGGATTACCTCCTACGAGCAGTACTTC.

This clonotype was seen a handful of times. The chain joins TRBV4-3 to TRBJ2-5; 7 nucleotides match TRBD2. J gave up 2 bases and V 4 bases, and 7 bases lay outside the gene matches. Germline CDR1 is LGHNA and CDR2 is YSLEER. The CDR3 extends over 15 amino acids. The CDR3 loop is CASSPGRTVQETQYF. The CDR3 DNA sequence: TGCGCCAGCAGCCCCGGGAGGACGGTGCAAGAGACCCAGTACTTC.

The chain employs TRBV5-1 and TRBJ2-5, with TRBD1 as a possible D gene (6 bases). V lost 4 bases, J lost 0 bases, and 10 bases lay in between. CDR3 length: 14 amino acids. Germline CDR1 SGHRS, CDR2 YFSETQ. CDR3 sequence reads: CASSKNRDQETQYF. The CDR3 DNA sequence: TGCGCCAGCAGCAAAAACAGGGACCAAGAGACCCAGTACTTC.

This chain uses TRBV9 with TRBJ1-1; no clear D. Germline V gene sequence: CDR1 SGDLS, CDR2 YYNGEE. Trimming left V 1 base short and J 3 bases short, with 10 bases between. The CDR3 runs 14 residues. CDR3 loop: CASSVKARDTEAFF. The DNA of the CDR3 is TGTGCCAGCAGCGTAAAGGCCCGCGACACTGAAGCTTTCTTT.

This clonotype was counted between two and nine times. The chain recombines TRBV11-3 with TRBJ1-4; 9 bases are shared with TRBD1. The CDR3 is 16 amino acids. Germline V CDR1 and CDR2: SGHNT, YENEEA. Germline trimming cut 2 bases from V and 5 bases from J; bases unmatched to any gene: 6. For the CDR3, the DNA is TGTGCCAGCAGCTTAATCGGGGACAGGGAGAATGAAAAACTGTTTTTT. This translates into CASSLIGDRENEKLFF.

This clonotype occurred a few times. This chain joins TRBV29-1 and TRBJ2-6; TRBD1 is a possible D gene (5 bases). CDR1 and CDR2 from the germline V gene are SQVTM and ANQGSEA. The CDR3 is made up of 14 amino acids. Trimming removed 3 bases from V and 2 bases from J, with 8 bases in between. CDR3 protein: CSVDQGTGANVLTF. The DNA of the CDR3 is TGCAGCGTTGATCAGGGCACTGGGGCCAACGTCCTGACTTTC.

The rearrangement links TRBV13 to TRBJ2-7, with 8 bases identical to TRBD1. This CDR3 comprises 14 residues. Germline assignment: CDR1 PRHDT and CDR2 FYEKMQ (reference sequence). With 6 bases clipped from V and 6 bases from J, the junction kept 10 bases outside the gene matches. CDR3 loop: CASSRRQGRVEQYF. As DNA, the CDR3 is TGTGCCAGCAGTCGCCGACAGGGGCGAGTCGAGCAGTACTTC.

This clonotype was seen at least ten times. The chain joins TRBV15 to TRBJ2-1, with 9 bases identical to TRBD1. This CDR3 has 18 amino acids. V lost 1 base, J lost 0 bases, and 7 bases stayed unmatched. Germline loops: CDR1 LNHNV, CDR2 YYDKDF (reference sequence). The CDR3 loop reads CATSRGGGQGGSYNEQFF. The CDR3 DNA follows: TGTGCCACCAGCAGAGGGGGGGGACAGGGTGGCTCCTACAATGAGCAGTTCTTC.

This clonotype was detected many times. The V and J genes are TRBV7-6 and TRBJ2-7; weak D call: TRBD2 (6 bases). The CDR3 runs to 13 residues. Trimming left V 1 base short and J 3 bases short, with 7 bases between. CDR1 SGHVS and CDR2 FNYEAQ come from the germline V gene. The CDR3 here is CASSLGGLYEQYF. The DNA for the CDR3 is TGTGCCAGCAGCTTAGGGGGACTCTACGAGCAGTACTTC.

This clonotype was seen many times. The chain employs TRBV7-3 and TRBJ2-3; 9 nucleotides match TRBD2. This CDR3 has 19 amino acids. Germline V gives CDR1 SGHTA, CDR2 FQGTGA. With V trimmed by 1 base and J by 2 bases, 13 bases remained unmatched. CDR3 protein: CASSLKGAGSGSPTDTQYF. CDR3 sequence (DNA): TGTGCCAGCAGCTTAAAAGGGGCTGGTAGCGGGAGCCCCACAGATACGCAGTATTTT.

The CDR3 DNA is TGTGCCAGCAGCGTAGGGGGACAGAGGGCCTACAATGAGCAGTTCTTC. Its translation is CASSVGGQRAYNEQFF. The rearrangement joins TRBV9 to TRBJ2-1; TRBD1 matches 7 bases. Per the germline V gene, CDR1 is SGDLS and CDR2 is YYNGEE. J lost 2 bases, V lost 0 bases, and 5 bases had no gene match. The CDR3 runs to 16 residues. Together with reference TRBV9 and TRBJ2-1, the CDR3 gives the full variable domain: DSGVTQTPKHLITATGQRVTLRCSPRSGDLSVYWYQQSLDQGLQFLIQYYNGEERAKGNILERFSAQQFPDLHSELNLSSLELGDSALYFCASSVGGQRAYNEQFFGPGTRLTVL.

V is TRBV5-1 and J is TRBJ2-4; 9 bases agree with TRBD1. The CDR3 is 13 residues long. With 4 bases clipped from V and 8 bases from J, the junction kept 4 bases outside the gene matches. Germline CDR1 and CDR2: SGHRS and YFSETQ. DNA for the CDR3: TGCGCCAGCAGCACAGGGGGCGCAGACATTCAGTACTTC. Residues: CASSTGGADIQYF.

This clonotype was seen repeatedly, ten times or more. The chain recombines TRBV2 with TRBJ2-2; D call uncertain. The germline V gene encodes CDR1 SNHLY and CDR2 FYNNEI. The CDR3 is made up of 13 amino acids. V dropped 3 bases and J dropped 5 bases, with 7 bases sitting between them. CDR3 sequence reads: CASSDLVTGELFF. CDR3 DNA sequence: TGTGCCAGCAGTGATTTGGTGACCGGGGAGCTGTTTTTT.

This clonotype came up a few times. V usage is TRBV20-1 and J usage is TRBJ2-3; TRBD2 matches 8 bases. CDR1 and CDR2 from the germline V gene are DFQATT and SNEGSKA (reference sequence). The CDR3 spans 17 residues. Losses at the gene ends were 0 bases for V and 7 bases for J; bases not matched to a gene: 15. CDR3 sequence: CSARDLLYSGKTNTQYF. The CDR3, as DNA: TGCAGTGCTAGAGACCTCCTCTATAGCGGGAAAACGAATACGCAGTATTTT.

The chain combines TRBV2 with TRBJ2-1; no definite D call. Germline CDR1 reads SNHLY; CDR2 reads FYNNEI. The ends were cut back, 6 bases at V and 8 bases at J, with 20 bases in the middle. This CDR3 region has 15 residues. DNA for the CDR3: TGTGCCAGCAGACCCCAGGATCCACTTGGCGATGAGCAGTTCTTC. The encoded protein is CASRPQDPLGDEQFF.

V and J are TRBV7-9 and TRBJ2-3; D possibly corresponds to TRBD2 (6 bases). The V gene lost 5 bases and the J gene lost 2 bases, with 23 bases spanning the gap. This CDR3 region has 18 residues. Looked up from germline, CDR1 is SEHNR and CDR2 is FQNEAQ (reference sequence). The CDR3 DNA is TGTGCCAGCAGCCGAATAAGGACGGATAGCGGCGACACAGATACGCAGTATTTT. It is translated as CASSRIRTDSGDTDTQYF.